Below, 14 T cell receptor beta chains from the same sample are listed, as sequenced in a study of blood T cell repertoires in COVID-19. Only in-frame clones appear in the TCRdb table, and some are missing; sequencing was by immunoSEQ multiplex PCR. The sample records some 250,000 clones, roughly 88% being singletons. The sequenced material came from peripheral blood. The receptors shown here come from a human donor in a cohort sampled during active COVID-19.

The chain combines TRBV5-1 with TRBJ2-7; 7 bases fit TRBD2. The V segment lost 1 base and the J segment 5 bases; nucleotides outside the gene matches: 9. Germline assignment: CDR1 SGHRS and CDR2 YFSETQ. This CDR3 spans 15 amino acids. CDR3 sequence reads: CASSLSTGGTNEQYF. The CDR3 nucleotides read TGCGCCAGCAGCTTGTCTACGGGAGGCACTAACGAGCAGTACTTC.

The rearrangement joins TRBV24-1 to TRBJ1-5; 7 bases fit TRBD1. This CDR3 is 17 amino acids long. Germline CDR1 KGHDR, CDR2 SFDVKD. The ends lost 0 bases at V and 4 bases at J; junction bases unmatched: 8. The CDR3 coding sequence is TGTGCCACCAGTGATTTGTCCGGGACAGACCCAAATCAGCCCCAGCATTTT. It yields the protein CATSDLSGTDPNQPQHF.

V is TRBV3-1 (or the pseudogene TRBV3-2) and J is TRBJ1-1; D is possibly TRBD1 (5 bases). CDR1 and CDR2 (germline): LGHDT, YNNKEL (reference sequence). V was trimmed by 0 bases and J by 11 bases, leaving 22 bases between them. The CDR3 extends over 16 amino acids. DNA of the CDR3: TGTGCCAGCAGCCAAGATAAGAGGGGAGCGGGACGGGGGGCTTTCTTT. Translation: CASSQDKRGAGRGAFF.

This clone was counted only a few times. The chain combines TRBV3-1 (or the pseudogene TRBV3-2) with TRBJ2-3; D unclear. The germline V gene encodes CDR1 LGHDT and CDR2 YNNKEL (reference sequence). V lost 4 bases and J 5 bases, leaving 4 bases between the germline ends. CDR3 length equals 11 residues. CDR3 loop: CASSLVDTQYF. CDR3 bases: TGTGCCAGCAGCCTAGTAGATACGCAGTATTTT.

The rearrangement uses TRBV30 and TRBJ1-2; 10 nucleotides align to TRBD1. CDR1 GTSNPN and CDR2 SVGIG come from the germline V gene (reference sequence). This CDR3 has 16 amino acids. Trimming at V came to 5 bases and at J to 4 bases, leaving 13 bases not matched to a gene. This chain's CDR3 is CAWFQVGTGDGYGYTF. The CDR3 DNA sequence: TGTGCCTGGTTTCAAGTGGGGACAGGGGATGGCTATGGCTACACCTTC.

The chain uses TRBV4-2 and TRBJ2-5, with 12 nucleotides matching TRBD2. After removal of 0 bases from V and 5 bases from J, the junction contained 10 bases not matched to a gene. Germline CDR1 LGHNA, CDR2 YNFKEQ. The CDR3 runs 18 residues. The CDR3 nucleotides read TGTGCCAGCAGCCAAGAGGGAAGCCTAGCGGGGGGGCGGGAGACCCAGTACTTC. Translated: CASSQEGSLAGGRETQYF.

V gene TRBV5-1 combines with J gene TRBJ2-5, with D maybe TRBD1 (6 bases). This CDR3 is 14 amino acids long. Germline-derived CDR1 and CDR2 are SGHRS and YFSETQ. The V and J ends lost 2 bases and 1 base respectively, with 9 bases between them. The CDR3 nucleotides are TGCGCCAGCAGCTTAGAAGGGGGCCAAGAGACCCAGTACTTC. Translated: CASSLEGGQETQYF. Looking up the rest from reference TRBV5-1 and TRBJ2-5 gives the full variable domain: KAGVTQTPRYLIKTRGQQVTLSCSPISGHRSVSWYQQTPGQGLQFLFEYFSETQRNKGNFPGRFSGRQFSNSRSEMNVSTLELGDSALYLCASSLEGGQETQYFGPGTRLLVL.

J is TRBJ2-3 and V is TRBV24-1; possibly TRBD1 for D (5 bases). Trimming left V 4 bases short and J 0 bases short, with 7 bases between. This CDR3 contains 14 residues. In germline, CDR1 is KGHDR, CDR2 SFDVKD. The CDR3 here is CATSEKGSTDTQYF. CDR3 DNA: TGTGCCACCAGTGAGAAGGGGAGCACAGATACGCAGTATTTT.

The chain is built from TRBV18 and TRBJ2-1; 14 nucleotides line up with TRBD2. The CDR3 runs to 18 residues. J was trimmed by 8 bases and V by 3 bases; bases with no gene match: 12. Germline V lookup: CDR1 KGHSH, CDR2 LQKENI. The CDR3 nucleotides read TGTGCCAGCTCACCCCCCACCGGGACTAGCGGGAGTGGGTATGAGCAGTTCTTC. As protein: CASSPPTGTSGSGYEQFF. Full variable domain (outside the CDR3, taken from reference TRBV18 and TRBJ2-1): NAGVMQNPRHLVRRRGQEARLRCSPMKGHSHVYWYRQLPEEGLKFMVYLQKENIIDESGMPKERFSAEFPKEGPSILRIQQVVRGDSAAYFCASSPPTGTSGSGYEQFFGPGTRLTVL.

The gene calls are TRBV27 and TRBJ2-7; D is perhaps TRBD1 (6 bases). CDR1 and CDR2 from the germline V gene are MNHEY and SMNVEV (reference sequence). The CDR3 totals 14 residues. The germline V and J ends were trimmed by 6 bases and 5 bases, with 17 bases remaining between them. In DNA, the CDR3 is TGTGCCAGCAGGGGGACCAGGGGCCCCAACGAGCAGTACTTC. It translates to CASRGTRGPNEQYF.

This CDR3 is CASEPMPTGTEAFF. CDR3 nucleotides: TGTGCCAGCGAACCCATGCCTACGGGCACTGAAGCTTTCTTT. This sequence joins TRBV6-5 and TRBJ1-1; no clear D gene. The CDR3 has 14 residues. In germline, CDR1 is MNHEY, CDR2 SVGAGI. Trimming left V 8 bases short and J 4 bases short, with 17 bases between.

The rearrangement joins TRBV5-1 to TRBJ2-7, with 11 bases fitting TRBD1. V was clipped by 0 bases and J by 0 bases; unmatched bases: 2. The length of the CDR3 is 16 residues. Germline CDR1 and CDR2: SGHRS and YFSETQ. The CDR3 protein is CASSLGGTGGSYEQYF. The CDR3 DNA is TGCGCCAGCAGCTTGGGCGGGACAGGGGGCTCCTACGAGCAGTACTTC.

Of note for this clone: One end of the junction does not line up with germline, which may come from a read error. This chain links TRBV3-1 (or the pseudogene TRBV3-2) with TRBJ2-1, with 9 bases identical to TRBD1. Germline CDR1 LGHDT, CDR2 YNNKEL (reference sequence). This CDR3 is 14 amino acids long. For the CDR3, the DNA is TGTGCCAGCACCCAAGACAGGGGGAACAATGAGCAGTTCTTC. Protein: CASTQDRGNNEQFF.

The V call is TRBV9, the J call TRBJ2-7; D gene uncertain. Germline CDR1 reads SGDLS; CDR2 reads YYNGEE. CDR3 length equals 13 residues. Trimming removed 0 bases at V and 6 bases at J, with 10 bases between. The CDR3 DNA reads TGTGCCAGCAGCGTAGAGTCGCGATCCGAGCAGTACTTC. Amino acids: CASSVESRSEQYF.